What follows are 30 T cell receptor beta chains derived from one specimen sequenced in a study of cytomegalovirus exposure and HLA in healthy donors. The PCR ran on 60 Vbeta and 13 Jbeta primers. Data came from immunoSEQ multiplex PCR; TCRdb stores just in-frame clones and leaves some out. The data show about 130,000 clones, around 85% seen once. Source material: PBMCs. The receptors derive from a boy between 10 and 17 years old in good health and CMV-seronegative.

This chain connects TRBV4-2 to TRBJ2-1; D may be TRBD2 (6 bases). The CDR3 totals 13 residues. The germline V and J ends were trimmed by 2 bases and 12 bases, with 14 bases remaining between them. The germline gives CDR1 LGHNA, CDR2 YNFKEQ. DNA of the CDR3: TGTGCCAGCAGCCAATCGATGGGACTTGGGCAGTTCTTC. Encoded protein: CASSQSMGLGQFF.

The chain is built from TRBV7-8 and TRBJ2-6; D perhaps matches TRBD1 (5 bases). The CDR3 is 17 amino acids. Germline lookup yields CDR1 SGHVS and CDR2 FQNEAQ. Trimming left V 3 bases short and J 0 bases short, with 12 bases between. The CDR3 spells CASSLMAGFSGANVLTF. As DNA, the CDR3 is TGTGCCAGCAGCTTGATGGCAGGGTTCTCTGGGGCCAACGTCCTGACTTTC. Using reference TRBV7-8 and TRBJ2-6 for the parts outside the CDR3, the full variable domain is GAGVSQSPRYKVAKRGQDVALRCDPISGHVSLFWYQQALGQGPEFLTYFQNEAQLDKSGLPSDRFFAERPEGSVSTLKIQRTQQEDSAVYLCASSLMAGFSGANVLTFGAGSRLTVL.

This chain uses TRBV10-3 with TRBJ2-3, with D perhaps TRBD2 (6 bases). Germline lookup yields CDR1 ENHRY and CDR2 SYGVKD. Trimming removed 0 bases from V and 2 bases from J, with 15 bases in between. The CDR3 contains 17 residues. The CDR3 protein is CAISESRRRDPTDTQYF. CDR3 DNA sequence: TGTGCCATCAGTGAGTCTCGGCGGCGGGACCCCACAGATACGCAGTATTTT.

The J gene is TRBJ1-1, the V gene TRBV10-3; TRBD1 might be the D (6 bases). The V end lost 5 bases, the J end lost 1 base, and 11 bases lay between the germline ends. This CDR3 region has 14 residues. Germline loops: CDR1 ENHRY, CDR2 SYGVKD. DNA of the CDR3: TGTGCCATCAGTCAGGGGAGGGAGAACACTGAAGCTTTCTTT. It is translated as CAISQGRENTEAFF.

The chain has TRBV7-2 and TRBJ2-1, with TRBD2 matching over 11 bases. Germline V CDR1 and CDR2: SGHTA, FQGNSA. The CDR3 has 15 amino acids. V trimming: 5 bases; J trimming: 5 bases; junction bases outside the gene matches: 5. The CDR3 region has the DNA TGTGCCAGCAGCGTTAGCGGGAGGGATGACAATGAGCAGTTCTTC. Translated, it gives CASSVSGRDDNEQFF.

This chain joins TRBV11-2 and TRBJ1-1; the match to TRBD1 covers 7 bases. V gave up 1 base and J gave up 1 base; unmatched junction bases: 15. The V gene's germline CDR1 is SGHAT and CDR2 FQNNGV. The CDR3 consists of 19 residues. The CDR3 DNA is TGTGCCAGCAGCTTAGTCGGCTCGGGGACAGCAACCACGAACACTGAAGCTTTCTTT. Protein sequence: CASSLVGSGTATTNTEAFF. The whole variable domain, remainder taken from reference TRBV11-2 and TRBJ1-1, is EAGVAQSPRYKIIEKRQSVAFWCNPISGHATLYWYQQILGQGPKLLIQFQNNGVVDDSQLPKDRFSAERLKGVDSTLKIQPAKLEDSAVYLCASSLVGSGTATTNTEAFFGQGTRLTVV.

V gene TRBV5-1 combines with J gene TRBJ2-7, with TRBD1 identical over 7 bases. CDR1 and CDR2 (germline): SGHRS, YFSETQ. V shed 0 bases, J shed 0 bases, and the junction held 6 bases outside the gene matches. The CDR3 extends over 16 amino acids. The CDR3 reads CASSLAGTDTSYEQYF. The CDR3 DNA reads as TGCGCCAGCAGCTTGGCCGGGACAGACACCTCCTACGAGCAGTACTTC.

This chain joins TRBV27 and TRBJ1-2; the match to TRBD1 covers 8 bases. This CDR3 region has 13 residues. Germline V gene data show CDR1 as MNHEY and CDR2 as SMNVEV (reference sequence). V was pared by 8 bases and J by 4 bases, with 6 bases of the junction left unmatched. The chain's CDR3 is CASGTGSFYGYTF. The CDR3 coding sequence is TGTGCCAGCGGGACAGGTTCTTTCTATGGCTACACCTTC.

The rearrangement joins TRBV10-2 to TRBJ2-7; TRBD1 matches at 9 bases. This CDR3 spans 15 amino acids. With V trimmed by 0 bases and J by 6 bases, 6 bases remained unmatched. CDR1 is WSHSY, CDR2 SAAADI, per germline. This CDR3 is CASSESYRGRSEQYF. Here the CDR3 DNA reads TGCGCCAGCAGTGAGTCGTACAGGGGGCGGTCCGAGCAGTACTTC.

The V and J genes are TRBV5-1 and TRBJ2-3; 7 bases are a match to TRBD1. The V and J ends lost 4 bases and 6 bases, in that order; junction bases with no gene match: 8. Germline CDR1 is SGHRS and CDR2 is YFSETQ. The CDR3 runs to 14 residues. For the CDR3, the DNA is TGCGCCAGCAGCCCTAGGGGGCGGAAGGATACGCAGTATTTT. Translating it yields CASSPRGRKDTQYF. The variable domain in full, with the rest retrieved from reference TRBV5-1 and TRBJ2-3, is KAGVTQTPRYLIKTRGQQVTLSCSPISGHRSVSWYQQTPGQGLQFLFEYFSETQRNKGNFPGRFSGRQFSNSRSEMNVSTLELGDSALYLCASSPRGRKDTQYFGPGTRLTVL.

V and J are TRBV25-1 and TRBJ1-4; a possible D gene is TRBD1 (6 bases). V dropped 4 bases and J dropped 6 bases, with 15 bases sitting between them. CDR3 length: 15 amino acids. Germline V gene data show CDR1 as MGHDK and CDR2 as SYGVNS. In DNA, the CDR3 is TGTGCCAGCAGTGGCAGAAAGGGACACGATGAAAAACTGTTTTTT. Translating gives CASSGRKGHDEKLFF.

This chain uses TRBV14 with TRBJ2-6; D is possibly TRBD2 (5 bases). CDR3 length equals 17 residues. CDR1 SGHDN and CDR2 FVKESK come from the germline V gene. V lost 4 bases, J lost 3 bases, and 16 bases lay in between. In DNA, the CDR3 is TGTGCCAGCAGCCCAGGTTTTTGGGGAGATGGGGCCAACGTCCTGACTTTC. Residues: CASSPGFWGDGANVLTF. Full variable domain (rest looked up from reference TRBV14 and TRBJ2-6): EAGVTQFPSHSVIEKGQTVTLRCDPISGHDNLYWYRRVMGKEIKFLLHFVKESKQDESGMPNNRFLAERTGGTYSTLKVQPAELEDSGVYFCASSPGFWGDGANVLTFGAGSRLTVL.

The chain combines TRBV4-1 with TRBJ2-1, with D maybe TRBD2 (5 bases). CDR1 is MGHRA, CDR2 YSYEKL, per germline. V was cut by 1 base and J by 1 base, with 5 bases left in between. This CDR3 has 14 amino acids. The CDR3 sequence: CASSQAGSYNEQFF. In DNA form, the CDR3 reads TGCGCCAGCAGCCAAGCGGGATCCTACAATGAGCAGTTCTTC.

The table lists this clone with a count of one. V gene TRBV9 combines with J gene TRBJ1-6; D possibly corresponds to TRBD1 (5 bases). V gave up 0 bases and J gave up 7 bases, with 11 bases separating them. Looked up from germline, CDR1 is SGDLS and CDR2 is YYNGEE. CDR3 length: 15 residues. CDR3 sequence (DNA): TGTGCCAGCAGCGTAGACCGACGGACAAATTCACCCCTCCACTTT. This sequence encodes CASSVDRRTNSPLHF.

The V and J genes are TRBV4-1 and TRBJ1-1; 8 bases are shared with TRBD1. This CDR3 contains 14 residues. Germline V lookup: CDR1 MGHRA, CDR2 YSYEKL. V shed 3 bases, J shed 4 bases, and the junction held 4 bases outside the gene matches. CDR3 loop: CASSHTGGSTEAFF. For the CDR3, the DNA is TGCGCCAGCAGCCACACAGGGGGGTCCACTGAAGCTTTCTTT.

The chain couples TRBV30 to TRBJ1-1; D ambiguous. Per the germline V gene, CDR1 is GTSNPN and CDR2 is SVGIG (reference sequence). This CDR3 contains 12 residues. Trimming removed 0 bases at V and 3 bases at J, with 5 bases between. The CDR3 DNA reads as TGTGCCTGGAGTGTCGGTTACACTGAAGCTTTCTTT. Its protein product is CAWSVGYTEAFF.

V is TRBV21-1 and J is TRBJ2-7; the DNA was not used to check the table's D call, TRBD2. TRBV21-1 is recorded as a pseudogene. CDR3 length: 15 amino acids. DNA of the CDR3: TGTGCCAGCAGCCCTAAACTAGCGGGAGCCTACGAGCAGTACTTC. Its protein is CASSPKLAGAYEQYF.

The chain uses TRBV6-5 and TRBJ2-1; 10 nucleotides line up with TRBD2. V dropped 6 bases and J dropped 7; count of bases not matched to a gene: 9. CDR1 and CDR2 (germline): MNHEY, SVGAGI. This CDR3 has 15 amino acids. CDR3: CASSLLAGVGNEQFF. The CDR3 coding sequence is TGTGCCAGCAGCCTCCTAGCGGGAGTGGGTAATGAGCAGTTCTTC.

The chain carries TRBV5-6 and TRBJ2-7, with D hard to call. Germline values: CDR1 SGHDT, CDR2 YYEEEE. Trimming stripped 2 bases from V and 0 bases from J, with 12 bases between. This CDR3 comprises 15 residues. The CDR3 DNA sequence: TGTGCCAGCAGCTTCTTTCAAACTACCTCCTACGAGCAGTACTTC. Its protein product is CASSFFQTTSYEQYF.

This clone was detected a few times. The J gene is TRBJ2-1, the V gene TRBV7-2, with TRBD2 matching 9 bases. Germline CDR1 is SGHTA and CDR2 is FQGNSA. The trim removed 3 bases at V and 6 bases at J, leaving 15 bases unmatched. The CDR3 spans 18 residues. In DNA form, the CDR3 reads TGTGCCAGCAGCTTTCTAAGGGACGGCGGGAGGGTCGGCAATGAGCAGTTCTTC. Translation: CASSFLRDGGRVGNEQFF.

V usage is TRBV4-3 and J usage is TRBJ1-2; D uncertain. Trimming left V 0 bases short and J 4 bases short, with 15 bases between. The CDR3 contains 16 residues. Germline lookup yields CDR1 LGHNA and CDR2 YSLEER. DNA of the CDR3: TGCGCCAGCAGCCAAGATCAACGTCTGAGTAGCTATGGCTACACCTTC. Its protein is CASSQDQRLSSYGYTF.

V and J are TRBV2 and TRBJ1-3, with D perhaps TRBD1 (6 bases). The CDR3 length is 15 residues. The germline V gene has CDR1 SNHLY and CDR2 FYNNEI. As DNA, the CDR3 is TGTGGGGGGGGCCCCGGGACTAAGGGAAGAAACACCATATATTTT. Protein product: CGGGPGTKGRNTIYF.

The chain carries TRBV9 and TRBJ2-5, with a weak D call TRBD2 (6 bases). The V gene lost 3 bases and the J gene lost 5 bases, with 14 bases spanning the gap. Per the germline V gene, CDR1 is SGDLS and CDR2 is YYNGEE. This CDR3 spans 14 amino acids. The CDR3 nucleotides are TGTGCCAGCAGCGGGGGACTCCCGGCGGAGACCCAGTACTTC. Protein sequence: CASSGGLPAETQYF.

The chain is built from TRBV19 and TRBJ1-5, with TRBD1 matching over 10 bases. The CDR3 has 15 residues. The V segment lost 6 bases and the J segment 1 base; nucleotides outside the gene matches: 3. Germline V gene sequence: CDR1 LNHDA, CDR2 SQIVND (reference sequence). As DNA, the CDR3 is TGTGCCAGTAGGACAGGGGGCAGGAGCAATCAGCCCCAGCATTTT. Protein sequence: CASRTGGRSNQPQHF.

J is TRBJ2-1 and V is TRBV9; D remains ambiguous. The CDR3 consists of 11 residues. Germline V gene data show CDR1 as SGDLS and CDR2 as YYNGEE. V was trimmed by 3 bases and J by 8 bases, leaving 6 bases between them. CDR3 protein: CASSGRHEQFF. The CDR3, as DNA: TGTGCCAGCAGCGGCAGGCATGAGCAGTTCTTC. Full variable domain (missing parts from reference TRBV9 and TRBJ2-1): DSGVTQTPKHLITATGQRVTLRCSPRSGDLSVYWYQQSLDQGLQFLIQYYNGEERAKGNILERFSAQQFPDLHSELNLSSLELGDSALYFCASSGRHEQFFGPGTRLTVL.

CDR3 sequence: CASSATGLAGDYEQYF. CDR3 DNA sequence: TGTGCCAGCAGTGCTACAGGGCTAGCGGGTGACTACGAGCAGTACTTC. The V call is TRBV6-1, the J call TRBJ2-7, with 8 bases lining up with TRBD2. The ends lost 4 bases at V and 3 bases at J; junction bases unmatched: 11. CDR1 MNHNS and CDR2 SASEGT come from the germline V gene. CDR3 length: 16 amino acids.

This clone was counted a few times. The chain couples TRBV6-5 to TRBJ2-1; 9 bases map to TRBD2. Per germline, CDR1 MNHEY and CDR2 SVGAGI. The V gene end was trimmed by 7 bases and the J gene end by 4 bases; junction bases not matched to a gene: 8. The CDR3 runs to 15 residues. The CDR3 spells CASIAGTSFYNEQFF. CDR3 coding DNA: TGTGCCAGCATTGCCGGGACTAGCTTTTACAATGAGCAGTTCTTC.

The CDR3 reads CASSSGAYTGELFF. The CDR3, as DNA: TGTGCCAGCAGCAGCGGGGCGTACACCGGGGAGCTGTTTTTT. This chain links TRBV7-9 with TRBJ2-2; 7 bases are shared with TRBD2. V dropped 5 bases and J dropped 3; count of bases not matched to a gene: 3. The CDR3 has 14 residues. Per germline, CDR1 SEHNR and CDR2 FQNEAQ (reference sequence).

This chain joins TRBV20-1 and TRBJ2-1, with a weak D call TRBD2 (6 bases). This CDR3 is 11 amino acids long. Germline V gives CDR1 DFQATT, CDR2 SNEGSKA (reference sequence). V lost 4 bases and J 7 bases, leaving 8 bases between the germline ends. CDR3 protein: CSAISGNEQFF. Written as DNA, the CDR3 is TGCAGTGCTATTAGCGGTAATGAGCAGTTCTTC.

The rearrangement links TRBV9 to TRBJ2-7; 7 bases agree with TRBD2. The junction had 7 bases not matched to a gene; V was cut back by 0 bases and J by 7 bases. CDR1 and CDR2 from the germline V gene are SGDLS and YYNGEE. The CDR3 runs 14 residues. This chain's CDR3 is CASSVGEGAGEQYF. The CDR3 DNA reads TGTGCCAGCAGCGTAGGGGAGGGTGCTGGGGAGCAGTACTTC.